The rows below give T cell receptor beta chains drawn from one sample of a study of cytomegalovirus exposure and HLA in healthy donors. Clones were read by immunoSEQ multiplex PCR, and TCRdb kept only the in-frame ones, dropping some. Here the sample spans approximately 91,000 clones, 69% being singletons. Material for sequencing was PBMCs. All receptors come from a female donor in good health and CMV-seronegative. Each CDR3 is given without its conserved first and last residue.

v_call cdr3_aa
TRBV5-4 ASSSNGLAGKETQY
TRBV10-3 AIGQASQETQY
TRBV10-3 AISEPILNTEAF
TRBV4-2 ASSRAESSYNEQF
TRBV5-6 ASSLVVGLAVQGETQY
TRBV15 ATSLAGGHEQY
TRBV4-2 ASSPSGLAPGADTQY
TRBV11-2 ASSLGLGGTEAF
TRBV6-4 ASSDSGQDIYGYT
TRBV6-1 ASRQGWNTEAF
TRBV19 ASSIGQGFRDGYT
TRBV7-8 ASSRTSGGYNEQF
TRBV5-1 ASSLEPGTMNTEAF
TRBV7-8 ASSIGSGNQPQH